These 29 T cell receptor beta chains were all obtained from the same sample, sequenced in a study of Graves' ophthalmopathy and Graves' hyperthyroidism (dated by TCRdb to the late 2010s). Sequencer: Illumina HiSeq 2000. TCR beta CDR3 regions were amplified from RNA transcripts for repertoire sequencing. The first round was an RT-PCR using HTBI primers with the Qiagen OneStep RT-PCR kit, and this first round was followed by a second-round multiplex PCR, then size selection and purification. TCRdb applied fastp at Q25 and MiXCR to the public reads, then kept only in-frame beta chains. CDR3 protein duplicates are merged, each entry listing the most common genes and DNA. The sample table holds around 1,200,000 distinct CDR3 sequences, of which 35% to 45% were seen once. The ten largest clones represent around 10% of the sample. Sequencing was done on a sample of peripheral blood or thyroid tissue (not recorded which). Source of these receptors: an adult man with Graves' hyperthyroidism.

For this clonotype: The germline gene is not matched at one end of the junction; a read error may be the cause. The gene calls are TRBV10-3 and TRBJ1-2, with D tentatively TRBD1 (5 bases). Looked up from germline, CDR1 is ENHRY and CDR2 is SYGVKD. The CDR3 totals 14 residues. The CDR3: CASSYRTAPYGYTF. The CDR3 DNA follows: TGTGCCAGCAGTTACAGGACGGCCCCCTATGGCTACACCTTC.

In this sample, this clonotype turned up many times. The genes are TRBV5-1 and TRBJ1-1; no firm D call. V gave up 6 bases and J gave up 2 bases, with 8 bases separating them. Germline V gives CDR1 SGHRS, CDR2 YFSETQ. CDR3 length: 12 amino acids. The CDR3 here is CASTGLNTEAFF. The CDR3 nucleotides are TGCGCCAGCACTGGACTCAACACTGAAGCTTTCTTT.

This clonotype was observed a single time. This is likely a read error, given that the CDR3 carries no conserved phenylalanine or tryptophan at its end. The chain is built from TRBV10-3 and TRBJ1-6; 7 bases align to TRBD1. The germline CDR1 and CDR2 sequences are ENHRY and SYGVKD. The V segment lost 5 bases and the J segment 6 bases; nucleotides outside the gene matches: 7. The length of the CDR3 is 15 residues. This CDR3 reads CAISTAGTVNSPLHL. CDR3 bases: TGTGCCATCAGTACCGCCGGGACAGTTAATTCACCCCTCCACCTT.

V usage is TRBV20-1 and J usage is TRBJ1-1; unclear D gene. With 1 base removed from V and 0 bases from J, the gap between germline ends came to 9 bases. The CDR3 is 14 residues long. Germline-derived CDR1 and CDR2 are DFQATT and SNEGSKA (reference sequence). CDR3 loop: CSARGVPLNTEAFF. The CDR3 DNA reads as TGCAGTGCTAGAGGGGTCCCCCTGAACACTGAAGCTTTCTTT.

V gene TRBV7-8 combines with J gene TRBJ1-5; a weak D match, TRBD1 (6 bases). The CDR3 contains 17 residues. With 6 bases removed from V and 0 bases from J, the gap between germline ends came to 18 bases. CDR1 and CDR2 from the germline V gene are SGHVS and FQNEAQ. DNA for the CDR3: TGTGCCAGCAGTCGAGAAGGACAGAGGTTTAGCAATCAGCCCCAGCATTTT. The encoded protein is CASSREGQRFSNQPQHF.

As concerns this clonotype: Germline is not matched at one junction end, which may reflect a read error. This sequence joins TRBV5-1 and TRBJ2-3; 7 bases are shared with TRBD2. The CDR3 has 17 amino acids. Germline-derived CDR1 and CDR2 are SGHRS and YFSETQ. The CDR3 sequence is CASSLGTSGGRTDTQYF. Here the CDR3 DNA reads TGTGCCAGCAGCTTGGGCACATCGGGAGGCCGCACAGATACGCAGTATTTT.

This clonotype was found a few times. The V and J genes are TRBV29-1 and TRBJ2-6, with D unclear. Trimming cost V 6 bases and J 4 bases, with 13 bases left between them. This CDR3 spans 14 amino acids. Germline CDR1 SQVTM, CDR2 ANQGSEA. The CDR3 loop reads CSVSAYGGANVLTF. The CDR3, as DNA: TGCAGCGTATCCGCTTATGGAGGGGCCAACGTCCTGACTTTC.

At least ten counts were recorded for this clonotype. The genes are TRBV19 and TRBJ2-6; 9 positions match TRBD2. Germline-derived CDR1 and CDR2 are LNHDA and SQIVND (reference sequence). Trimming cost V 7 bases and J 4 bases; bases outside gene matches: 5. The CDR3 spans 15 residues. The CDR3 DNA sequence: TGTGCCAGTAAGGGACTAGCATCGGGGGCCAACGTCCTGACTTTC. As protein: CASKGLASGANVLTF.

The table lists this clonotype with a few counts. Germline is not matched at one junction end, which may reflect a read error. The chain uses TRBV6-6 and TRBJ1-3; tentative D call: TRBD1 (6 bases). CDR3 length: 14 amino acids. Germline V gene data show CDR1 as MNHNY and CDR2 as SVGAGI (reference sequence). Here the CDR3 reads CASAQGTAGNTTYF. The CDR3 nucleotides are TGTGCCAGCGCACAGGGCACGGCTGGAAACACCACATATTTT.

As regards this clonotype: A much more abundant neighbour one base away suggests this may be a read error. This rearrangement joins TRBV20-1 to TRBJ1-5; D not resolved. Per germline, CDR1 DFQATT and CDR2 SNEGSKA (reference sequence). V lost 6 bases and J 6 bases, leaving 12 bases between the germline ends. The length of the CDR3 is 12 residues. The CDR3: CSAPSYLQPQHF. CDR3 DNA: TGCAGTGCACCCTCTTATCTTCAGCCCCAGCATTTT.

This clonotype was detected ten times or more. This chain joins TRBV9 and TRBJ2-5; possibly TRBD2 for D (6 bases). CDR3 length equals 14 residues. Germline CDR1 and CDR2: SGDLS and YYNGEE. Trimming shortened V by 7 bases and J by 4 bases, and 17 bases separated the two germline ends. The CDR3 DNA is TGTGCCAGCGGGCGGCTAGCGAACAGAGAGACCCAGTACTTC. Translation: CASGRLANRETQYF.

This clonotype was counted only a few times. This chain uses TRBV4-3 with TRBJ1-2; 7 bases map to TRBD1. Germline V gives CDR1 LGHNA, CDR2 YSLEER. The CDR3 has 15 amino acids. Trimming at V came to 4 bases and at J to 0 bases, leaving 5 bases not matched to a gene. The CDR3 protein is CASSPTDRTNYGYTF. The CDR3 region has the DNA TGCGCCAGCAGCCCGACGGACAGGACTAACTATGGCTACACCTTC.

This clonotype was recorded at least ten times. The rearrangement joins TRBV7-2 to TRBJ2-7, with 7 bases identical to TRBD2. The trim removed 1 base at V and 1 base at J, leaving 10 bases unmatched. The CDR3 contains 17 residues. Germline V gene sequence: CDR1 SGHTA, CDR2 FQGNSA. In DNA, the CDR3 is TGTGCCAGCAGCTTAGTCGGGAGGTCGGAGGTGTCCTACGAGCAGTACTTC. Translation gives CASSLVGRSEVSYEQYF. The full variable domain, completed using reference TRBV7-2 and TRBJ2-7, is GAGVSQSPSNKVTEKGKDVELRCDPISGHTALYWYRQSLGQGLEFLIYFQGNSAPDKSGLPSDRFSAERTGGSVSTLTIQRTQQEDSAVYLCASSLVGRSEVSYEQYFGPGTRLTVT.

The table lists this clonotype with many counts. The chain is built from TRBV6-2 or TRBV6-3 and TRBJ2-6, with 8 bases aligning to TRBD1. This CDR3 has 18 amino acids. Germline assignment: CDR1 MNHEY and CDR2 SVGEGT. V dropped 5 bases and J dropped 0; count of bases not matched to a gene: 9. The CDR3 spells CASSVRTGLSSGANVLTF. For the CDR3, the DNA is TGTGCCAGCAGTGTCAGGACAGGGTTAAGCTCTGGGGCCAACGTCCTGACTTTC.

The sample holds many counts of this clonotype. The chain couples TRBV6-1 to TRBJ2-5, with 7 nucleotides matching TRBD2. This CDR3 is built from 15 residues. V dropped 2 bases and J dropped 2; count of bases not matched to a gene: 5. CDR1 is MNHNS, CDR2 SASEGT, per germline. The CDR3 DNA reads TGTGCCAGCAGTGAATGGGAGGGTAGGCAAGAGACCCAGTACTTC. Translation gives CASSEWEGRQETQYF.

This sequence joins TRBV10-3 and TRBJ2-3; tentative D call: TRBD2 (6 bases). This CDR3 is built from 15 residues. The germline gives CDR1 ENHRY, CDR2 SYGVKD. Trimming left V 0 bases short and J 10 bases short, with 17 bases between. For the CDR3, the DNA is TGTGCCATCAGTGAGTCAGGAGGGCGGAGGGGTCCGCAGTATTTT. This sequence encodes CAISESGGRRGPQYF.

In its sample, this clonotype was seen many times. The CDR3 is CASSQFSGRIPLHF. Here the CDR3 DNA reads TGCGCCAGCAGCCAATTCTCCGGCCGGATCCCCCTCCACTTT. V is TRBV4-3 and J is TRBJ1-6; D ambiguous. This CDR3 region has 14 residues. The V end lost 2 bases, the J end lost 13 bases, and 15 bases lay between the germline ends. Per germline, CDR1 LGHNA and CDR2 YSLEER.

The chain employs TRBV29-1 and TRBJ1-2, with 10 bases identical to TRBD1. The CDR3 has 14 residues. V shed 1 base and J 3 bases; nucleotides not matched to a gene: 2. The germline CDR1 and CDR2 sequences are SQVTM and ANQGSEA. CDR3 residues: CSVEGDRGYYGYTF. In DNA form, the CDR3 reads TGCAGCGTTGAAGGGGACAGGGGTTACTATGGCTACACCTTC.

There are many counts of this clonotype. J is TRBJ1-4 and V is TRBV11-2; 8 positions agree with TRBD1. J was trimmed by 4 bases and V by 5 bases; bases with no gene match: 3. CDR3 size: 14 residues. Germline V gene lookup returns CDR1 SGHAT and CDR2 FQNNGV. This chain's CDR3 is CASSTGQVNEKLFF. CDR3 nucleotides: TGTGCCAGCAGCACGGGACAGGTTAATGAAAAACTGTTTTTT.

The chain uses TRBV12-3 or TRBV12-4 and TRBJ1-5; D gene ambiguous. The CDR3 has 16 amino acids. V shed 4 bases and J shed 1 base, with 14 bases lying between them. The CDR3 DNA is TGTGCCAGCAGTTACTCTGGGAATCCAAGCAATCAGCCCCAGCATTTT. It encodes CASSYSGNPSNQPQHF.

The CDR3 loop reads CASNDGIMQPQHF. The CDR3 DNA reads as TGTGCCAGCAATGACGGGATAATGCAGCCCCAGCATTTT. This chain links TRBV2 with TRBJ1-5; D ambiguous. Germline CDR1 is SNHLY and CDR2 is FYNNEI. This CDR3 region has 13 residues. Trimming pared 7 bases from V and 7 bases from J, leaving 14 bases between.

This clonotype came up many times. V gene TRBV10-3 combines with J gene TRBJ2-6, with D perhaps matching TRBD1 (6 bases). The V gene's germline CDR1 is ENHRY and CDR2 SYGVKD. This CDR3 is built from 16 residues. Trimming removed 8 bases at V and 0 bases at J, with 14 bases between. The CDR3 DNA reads TGTGCCATCGGTAAGAAACAGGGCTCTGGGGCCAACGTCCTGACTTTC. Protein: CAIGKKQGSGANVLTF.

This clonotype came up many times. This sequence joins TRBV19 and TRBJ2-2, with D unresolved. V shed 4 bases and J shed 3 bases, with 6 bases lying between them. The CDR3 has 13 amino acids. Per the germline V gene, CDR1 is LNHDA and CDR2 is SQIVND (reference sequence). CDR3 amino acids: CASSRRDTGELFF. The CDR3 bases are TGTGCCAGTAGTAGAAGAGACACCGGGGAGCTGTTTTTT.

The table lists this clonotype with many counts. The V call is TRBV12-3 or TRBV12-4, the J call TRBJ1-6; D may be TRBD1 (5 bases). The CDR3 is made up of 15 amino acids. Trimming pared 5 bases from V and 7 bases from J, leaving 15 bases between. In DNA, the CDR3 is TGTGCCAGCAGTAATTCCGGGACTGCCAATTCACCCCTCCACTTT. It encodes CASSNSGTANSPLHF.

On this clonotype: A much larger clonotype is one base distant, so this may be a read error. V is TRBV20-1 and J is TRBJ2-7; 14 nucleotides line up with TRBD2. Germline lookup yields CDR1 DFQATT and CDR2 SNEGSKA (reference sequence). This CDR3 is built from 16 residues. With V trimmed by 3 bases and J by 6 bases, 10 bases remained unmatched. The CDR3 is CSASGGTSGSRAEQYF. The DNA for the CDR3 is TGCAGTGCTAGCGGGGGGACTAGCGGGAGTCGGGCCGAGCAGTACTTC.

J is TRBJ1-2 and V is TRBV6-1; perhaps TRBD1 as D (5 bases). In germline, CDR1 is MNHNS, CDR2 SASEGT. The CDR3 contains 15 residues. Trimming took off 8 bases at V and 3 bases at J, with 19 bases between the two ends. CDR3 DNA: TGTGCCAGCGGGGGTTCAGGAGGCCGAGACTATGGCTACACCTTC. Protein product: CASGGSGGRDYGYTF.

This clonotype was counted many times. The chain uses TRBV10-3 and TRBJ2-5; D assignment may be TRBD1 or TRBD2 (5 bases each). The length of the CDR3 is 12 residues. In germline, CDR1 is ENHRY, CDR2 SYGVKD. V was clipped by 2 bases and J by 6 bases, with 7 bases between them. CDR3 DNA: TGTGCCATCAGTGAGCAGGGACAGACCCAGTACTTC. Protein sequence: CAISEQGQTQYF.

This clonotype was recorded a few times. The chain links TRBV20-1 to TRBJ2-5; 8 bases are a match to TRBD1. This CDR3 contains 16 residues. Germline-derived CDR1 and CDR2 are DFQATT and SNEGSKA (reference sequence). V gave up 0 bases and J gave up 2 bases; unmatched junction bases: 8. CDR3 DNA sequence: TGCAGTGCTAGAGATCTTAGGACAGGGCTACAAGAGACCCAGTACTTC. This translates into CSARDLRTGLQETQYF.

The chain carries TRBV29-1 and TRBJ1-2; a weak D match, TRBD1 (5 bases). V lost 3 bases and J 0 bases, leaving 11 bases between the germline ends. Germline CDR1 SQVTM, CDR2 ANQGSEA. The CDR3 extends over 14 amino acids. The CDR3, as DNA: TGCAGCGTTGAGGGGGACCCCACTAACTATGGCTACACCTTC. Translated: CSVEGDPTNYGYTF.